Given below is one T cell receptor beta chain in context. Its cognate antigen is unknown. With V trimmed by 0 bases and J by 1 base, 4 bases remained unmatched. Per germline, CDR1 SGHTS and CDR2 YDEGEE. The CDR3 is 16 amino acids. Sequenced by immunoSEQ multiplex PCR; TCRdb stores in-frame clones only, minus some. Among 100,000 or so clones, roughly 87% were seen once, and the ten largest hold around 6%. The data derive from a study of cytomegalovirus exposure and HLA in healthy donors. Whole-study context: Both the approximately 120 validation repertoires and the 666 first-cohort repertoires used the same platform, as reported by a later analysis.

Study-level findings and limits: Through in vitro validation, three CMV-associated chains were shown to be specific for CMV antigens.

The chain is built from TRBV5-8 and TRBJ2-5; 9 bases are shared with TRBD2. Material for sequencing was PBMCs. The clonotype comes from a man younger than 35 in good health and CMV-seropositive. The CDR3 sequence: CASSLVTSGSQETQYF. Here the CDR3 DNA reads TGTGCCAGCAGCTTGGTAACTAGCGGGTCCCAAGAGACCCAGTACTTC.